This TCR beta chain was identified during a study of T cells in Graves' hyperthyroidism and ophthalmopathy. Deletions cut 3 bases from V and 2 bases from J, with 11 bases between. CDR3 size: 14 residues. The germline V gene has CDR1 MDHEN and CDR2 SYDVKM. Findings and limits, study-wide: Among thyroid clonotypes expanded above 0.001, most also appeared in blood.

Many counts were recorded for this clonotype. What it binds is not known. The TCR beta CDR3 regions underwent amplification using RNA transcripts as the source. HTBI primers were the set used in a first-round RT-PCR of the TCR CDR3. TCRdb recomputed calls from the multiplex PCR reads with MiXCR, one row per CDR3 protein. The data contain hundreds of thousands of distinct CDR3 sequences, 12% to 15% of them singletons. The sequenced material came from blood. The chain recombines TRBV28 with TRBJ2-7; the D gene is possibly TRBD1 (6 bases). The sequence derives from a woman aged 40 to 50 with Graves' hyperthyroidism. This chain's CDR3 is CASSFPQGPYEQYF. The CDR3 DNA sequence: TGTGCCAGCAGTTTCCCGCAGGGGCCCTACGAGCAGTACTTC.